This T cell receptor (beta chain) appears in the sequencing data of a study of blood T cell repertoires in COVID-19. As for the study in general: Donors in the United States, Italy and Spain gave samples during acute or convalescent COVID-19. The cDNA or gDNA used as material had been derived from T cells, B-cell-depleted T cells, or PBMCs.

The V gene lost 7 bases and the J gene lost 5 bases, with 8 bases spanning the gap. CDR1 and CDR2 from the germline V gene are ENHRY and SYGVKD. The CDR3 runs to 11 residues. Original analysis: The authors estimated nucleated cell counts from reference gene primer amplification. Some clones are missing from TCRdb's copy, which holds only in-frame ones; the method was immunoSEQ multiplex PCR. The D gene and trimming were derived from the DNA, and the V and J assignments and clone size from that table. Here the sample spans fewer than 350,000 clones, about 86% being singletons. This clone has just a few counts.

This chain connects TRBV10-3 to TRBJ1-1; D is possibly TRBD1 (5 bases). This receptor was obtained from a woman in her fifties or sixties with active or convalescent COVID-19. Sequences were obtained from peripheral blood. The CDR3 spells CAIIKGTEAFF. Here the CDR3 DNA reads TGTGCCATCATAAAGGGGACTGAAGCTTTCTTT.